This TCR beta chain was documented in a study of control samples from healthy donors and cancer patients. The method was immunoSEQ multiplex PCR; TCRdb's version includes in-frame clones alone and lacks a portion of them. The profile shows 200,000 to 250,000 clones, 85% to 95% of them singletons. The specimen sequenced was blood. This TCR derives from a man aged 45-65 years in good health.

CDR3 bases: TGTGCCAGCAGCTTAGGCAATTCACCCCTCCACTTT. Its translation: CASSLGNSPLHF. The chain has TRBV7-6 and TRBJ1-6; D ambiguous. With 1 base removed from V and 7 bases from J, the gap between germline ends came to 2 bases. The germline gives CDR1 SGHVS, CDR2 FNYEAQ. The CDR3 length is 12 residues.